This TCR beta chain was recorded in a study of identical twins. This clonotype was detected only a few times. TCRdb re-called the 5' RACE reads with MiXCR, one entry per CDR3 protein. The sample carries around 280,000 distinct CDR3 sequences, approximately 8% recorded once. With 2 bases removed from V and 0 bases from J, the gap between germline ends came to 13 bases. Germline assignment: CDR1 SGHVS and CDR2 FNYEAQ. The CDR3 consists of 16 residues. The same sample was also used in a study of yellow fever vaccine responses in identical twins.

This TCR was sampled from a woman under 30 in good health. The chain recombines TRBV7-6 with TRBJ1-1; tentatively, D is TRBD1 (5 bases). The sample was memory (CD45RO+) T cells sorted from blood. The chain's CDR3 is CASSLSPRGMNTEAFF. CDR3 coding DNA: TGTGCCAGCAGCTTAAGCCCAAGGGGAATGAACACTGAAGCTTTCTTT.